The clone carrying this T cell receptor (beta chain) showed up just a few times. The antigen is unknown. The authors obtained over 98% purity in all sorted populations. These data belong to a study of beta chain features in type 1 diabetes. Study-wide points: Lower insertion and higher deletion counts appeared at VDJ junctions in type 1 diabetes patients.

Every isolated RNA sample was fully reverse transcribed, so sequencing captured expressed TCRB transcripts. Clones were sequenced by immunoSEQ multiplex PCR, and TCRdb holds only the in-frame ones, with some missing. The sample contains hundreds of thousands of clones, around 15% of which appear only once. The V gene's germline CDR1 is SNHLY and CDR2 FYNNEI. The CDR3 loop spans 14 amino acids. The J segment lost 2 bases and the V segment lost 7 bases, leaving 6 bases of the junction unmatched. V is TRBV2 and J is TRBJ2-7; 9 bases match TRBD2. This TCR was sampled from a man aged 18 to 29 in good health. The source material was naive CD4+ T cells from blood. CDR3 coding DNA: TGTGCCAGCACCCGGACTAGCGCGACCTACGAGCAGTACTTC. Its translation: CASTRTSATYEQYF.